These 26 T cell receptor beta chains were sequenced from one sample in a study of OX40 agonist ivuxolimab in advanced cancers. TCRdb keeps only in-frame clones here, not all; method: immunoSEQ multiplex PCR. This sample has 75,000 to 100,000 clones, with 80% to 90% found just once. The input for sequencing was CD4+ or CD8+ T cells sorted from blood, taken in a trial of the OX40 agonist ivuxolimab. These receptors all come from an adult with an advanced solid tumor such as melanoma, head and neck, liver or kidney cancer.

In its sample, this clone was seen once. The V and J genes are TRBV7-3 and TRBJ2-7; TRBD2 agrees at 10 bases. The J segment lost 6 bases and the V segment lost 5 bases, leaving 10 bases of the junction unmatched. This CDR3 contains 15 residues. In germline, CDR1 is SGHTA, CDR2 FQGTGA. This CDR3 is CASSRHSGRAFEQYF. CDR3 DNA: TGTGCCAGCAGCCGACACAGCGGGAGGGCCTTCGAGCAGTACTTC.

CDR3 loop: CASSSGQGATEAFF. The CDR3 region has the DNA TGCGCCAGCAGCTCGGGACAGGGGGCCACTGAAGCTTTCTTT. The chain combines TRBV5-1 with TRBJ1-1, with 12 bases lining up with TRBD1. Germline-derived CDR1 and CDR2 are SGHRS and YFSETQ. V lost 3 bases and J lost 4; bases outside the gene matches: 1. CDR3 length: 14 residues.

The chain carries TRBV6-5 and TRBJ2-2; the D is unclear. This CDR3 is 14 amino acids long. Per the germline V gene, CDR1 is MNHEY and CDR2 is SVGAGI. The V gene lost 2 bases and the J gene lost 1 base, with 5 bases spanning the gap. CDR3 loop: CASSYVQNTGELFF. In nucleotides, the CDR3 is TGTGCCAGCAGTTACGTTCAGAACACCGGGGAGCTGTTTTTT.

This rearrangement joins TRBV6-5 to TRBJ1-1; 7 bases line up with TRBD1. With V trimmed by 2 bases and J by 3 bases, 6 bases remained unmatched. The CDR3 is made up of 15 amino acids. Germline lookup yields CDR1 MNHEY and CDR2 SVGAGI. In nucleotides, the CDR3 is TGTGCCAGCAGTTACCTCAGGGGGAAGGACACTGAAGCTTTCTTT. This sequence encodes CASSYLRGKDTEAFF.

The J gene is TRBJ2-3, the V gene TRBV5-4; a possible D gene is TRBD2 (6 bases). The CDR3 has 14 residues. Per germline, CDR1 SGHNT and CDR2 YYREEE (reference sequence). V was clipped by 3 bases and J by 0 bases, with 8 bases between them. This CDR3 is CASSSGTSTDTQYF. The CDR3 DNA is TGTGCCAGCAGCTCCGGGACTAGCACAGATACGCAGTATTTT.

This clone was seen a handful of times. The rearrangement joins TRBV10-3 to TRBJ2-3, with 8 positions matching TRBD2. Trimming took 3 bases from V and 0 from J; bases not matched to a gene: 8. Germline loops: CDR1 ENHRY, CDR2 SYGVKD. This CDR3 is built from 17 residues. The CDR3 coding sequence is TGTGCCATCAGTGATCGAGCGGGGGTTATAAGCACAGATACGCAGTATTTT. Its protein product is CAISDRAGVISTDTQYF.

This clone has only a few counts. This chain joins TRBV9 and TRBJ2-1, with 8 bases lining up with TRBD2. CDR3 length: 18 amino acids. J was trimmed by 3 bases and V by 0 bases; bases with no gene match: 11. Germline V lookup: CDR1 SGDLS, CDR2 YYNGEE. The chain's CDR3 is CASSVAPPLAGIYNEQFF. CDR3 sequence (DNA): TGTGCCAGCAGCGTAGCCCCTCCTCTAGCGGGCATCTACAATGAGCAGTTCTTC.

As to this clone: The germline gene is not matched at one end of the junction; a read error may be the cause. The CDR3 here is CASSLGGSTNTQYF. CDR3 bases: TGTGCCAGCAGCTTAGGTGGCAGCACAAATACGCAGTATTTT. The chain couples TRBV11-3 to TRBJ2-3; D not certain. Germline CDR1 and CDR2: SGHNT and YENEEA. CDR3 length equals 14 residues.

This clone was observed once. The chain links TRBV6-1 to TRBJ2-7; 10 bases are a match to TRBD1. V dropped 6 bases and J dropped 4; count of bases not matched to a gene: 9. Germline lookup yields CDR1 MNHNS and CDR2 SASEGT. This CDR3 has 15 amino acids. The CDR3, as DNA: TGTGCCAGCAGGCCGCCGGGACAGGGGCGGTACGAGCAGTACTTC. This sequence encodes CASRPPGQGRYEQYF.

This chain joins TRBV5-1 and TRBJ2-3; unclear D gene. V lost 2 bases to trimming and J lost 2 bases, with 6 bases between them. This CDR3 has 13 amino acids. Germline CDR1 SGHRS, CDR2 YFSETQ. CDR3 in amino acids: CASSLGPTDTQYF. The CDR3, as DNA: TGCGCCAGCAGCTTAGGACCCACAGATACGCAGTATTTT.

J is TRBJ1-2 and V is TRBV18; tentative D call: TRBD1 (5 bases). In germline, CDR1 is KGHSH, CDR2 LQKENI. The CDR3 spans 14 residues. V gave up 3 bases and J gave up 8 bases, with 16 bases separating them. In DNA, the CDR3 is TGTGCCAGCTCACCGGGAGCCCAGGGAAGGGGCTACACCTTC. Its protein product is CASSPGAQGRGYTF.

The chain couples TRBV7-3 to TRBJ2-3; 10 bases match TRBD2. CDR3 length: 16 residues. Trimming took 5 bases from V and 4 from J; bases not matched to a gene: 9. Germline assignment: CDR1 SGHTA and CDR2 FQGTGA. CDR3 sequence: CASSPTWTSGPDTQYF. The CDR3 nucleotides read TGTGCCAGCAGCCCCACTTGGACTAGCGGCCCAGATACGCAGTATTTT.

The chain carries TRBV7-9 and TRBJ2-5; D not resolved. The germline V gene has CDR1 SEHNR and CDR2 FQNEAQ (reference sequence). The CDR3 is 12 amino acids. V dropped 8 bases and J dropped 3 bases, with 10 bases sitting between them. The CDR3 spells CASGGREETQYF. In DNA form, the CDR3 reads TGTGCCAGCGGCGGACGGGAAGAGACCCAGTACTTC.

The chain is built from TRBV5-1 and TRBJ1-2; D is uncertain. Germline lookup yields CDR1 SGHRS and CDR2 YFSETQ. The length of the CDR3 is 13 residues. Trimming removed 9 bases at V and 0 bases at J, with 12 bases between. The CDR3 loop is CATSPGPNYGYTF. The CDR3 nucleotides read TGCGCCACCTCTCCAGGTCCTAACTATGGCTACACCTTC.

The genes are TRBV27 and TRBJ2-5, with TRBD2 matching over 12 bases. V was clipped by 0 bases and J by 4 bases; unmatched bases: 0. The CDR3 totals 15 residues. Germline CDR1 MNHEY, CDR2 SMNVEV (reference sequence). The CDR3: CASSLSGLAGETQYF. The CDR3 DNA sequence: TGTGCCAGCAGTTTATCGGGACTAGCGGGAGAGACCCAGTACTTC.

The chain is built from TRBV19 and TRBJ1-4; D possibly corresponds to TRBD1 (6 bases). The CDR3 is 16 residues long. V was clipped by 5 bases and J by 6 bases, with 19 bases between them. In germline, CDR1 is LNHDA, CDR2 SQIVND (reference sequence). Here the CDR3 DNA reads TGTGCCAGTAGTCCCAGACGAGGCCGGGGGCATGAAAAACTGTTTTTT. As protein: CASSPRRGRGHEKLFF. Filled out from reference TRBV19 and TRBJ1-4, the complete variable domain reads DGGITQSPKYLFRKEGQNVTLSCEQNLNHDAMYWYRQDPGQGLRLIYYSQIVNDFQKGDIAEGYSVSREKKESFPLTVTSAQKNPTAFYLCASSPRRGRGHEKLFFGSGTQLSVL.

V is TRBV5-1 and J is TRBJ2-1; D is possibly TRBD1 (5 bases). This CDR3 is built from 13 residues. Per the germline V gene, CDR1 is SGHRS and CDR2 is YFSETQ. The V gene lost 5 bases and the J gene lost 5 bases, with 11 bases spanning the gap. CDR3 sequence: CASSDGRDNEQFF. The CDR3, as DNA: TGCGCCAGCAGTGATGGCAGGGACAATGAGCAGTTCTTC.

The gene calls are TRBV20-1 and TRBJ1-1, with D unresolved. This CDR3 is 11 amino acids long. Germline CDR1 is DFQATT and CDR2 is SNEGSKA (reference sequence). V lost 6 bases and J lost 5, with 10 bases in between. DNA for the CDR3: TGCAGTGCACCCGGGCAAACTGAAGCTTTCTTT. This codes for CSAPGQTEAFF.

The rearrangement uses TRBV2 and TRBJ2-7; D is unresolved. CDR1 and CDR2 (germline): SNHLY, FYNNEI. The CDR3 contains 12 residues. Trimming shortened V by 2 bases and J by 6 bases, and 8 bases separated the two germline ends. As DNA, the CDR3 is TGTGCCAGCAGTGAAACCCCTCTCGAGCAGTACTTC. Protein product: CASSETPLEQYF.

About this clone: Distinct nucleotide sequences in the sample also encode this CDR3. The genes are TRBV4-1 and TRBJ1-3, with 9 bases aligning to TRBD1. CDR1 and CDR2 (germline): MGHRA, YSYEKL. With 5 bases clipped from V and 9 bases from J, the junction kept 5 bases outside the gene matches. The CDR3 loop spans 13 amino acids. This chain's CDR3 is CASSAQGAATIYF. The CDR3 DNA sequence: TGCGCCAGCAGCGCACAGGGGGCGGCCACCATATATTTT.

J is TRBJ2-1 and V is TRBV25-1; 8 bases are a match to TRBD1. The CDR3 contains 14 residues. V was pared by 10 bases and J by 9 bases, with 14 bases of the junction left unmatched. Germline V gene sequence: CDR1 MGHDK, CDR2 SYGVNS. In DNA form, the CDR3 reads TGTGCCACCAGGGGGCGCGGGGATTTGCGTGAGCAGTTCTTC. It yields the protein CATRGRGDLREQFF.

Remarks on this clone: An end of the junction differs from the germline gene, which may be a read error. This chain uses TRBV6-1 with TRBJ2-5; D is undetermined. CDR3 size: 15 residues. CDR1 MNHNS and CDR2 SASEGT come from the germline V gene. The CDR3 DNA reads as TGTGCCAGCAGTGAACCGTCAGGCTACCAGGAGACCCAGTACTTC. Its translation: CASSEPSGYQETQYF.

This chain connects TRBV5-1 to TRBJ2-1; 10 nucleotides align to TRBD1. CDR1 is SGHRS and CDR2 is YFSETQ in the germline V gene. V dropped 1 base and J dropped 9; count of bases not matched to a gene: 10. This CDR3 contains 16 residues. The CDR3 bases are TGCGCCAGCAGCTTGTCCGGACAGGGGGGTCTAAGTGAGCAGTTCTTC. Translation gives CASSLSGQGGLSEQFF.

The chain employs TRBV5-1 and TRBJ2-2; 7 nucleotides line up with TRBD1. The germline CDR1 and CDR2 sequences are SGHRS and YFSETQ. V was pared by 4 bases and J by 2 bases, with 2 bases of the junction left unmatched. CDR3 length equals 14 residues. DNA for the CDR3: TGCGCCAGCAGCGGACAGGCCAACACCGGGGAGCTGTTTTTT. Protein: CASSGQANTGELFF.

The chain uses TRBV28 and TRBJ2-7; D might be TRBD1 or TRBD2, each matching 6 bases. With 6 bases removed from V and 2 bases from J, the gap between germline ends came to 11 bases. This CDR3 comprises 13 residues. The germline V gene encodes CDR1 MDHEN and CDR2 SYDVKM. The CDR3 here is CASRGGSTYEQYF. In nucleotides, the CDR3 is TGTGCCAGCAGGGGGGGCAGCACCTACGAGCAGTACTTC.

V gene TRBV19 combines with J gene TRBJ2-3; no firm D call. Looked up from germline, CDR1 is LNHDA and CDR2 is SQIVND (reference sequence). Trimming removed 5 bases at V and 6 bases at J, with 9 bases between. This CDR3 region has 12 residues. CDR3 protein: CASSSQEDTQYF. The CDR3 region has the DNA TGTGCCAGTAGTTCTCAGGAGGATACGCAGTATTTT.